Listed below are T cell receptor beta chains from one sample, sequenced in a study of Graves' ophthalmopathy and Graves' hyperthyroidism. TCRdb re-called the multiplex PCR reads with MiXCR, one entry per CDR3 protein. In the table there are some 410,000 distinct CDR3 sequences, around 21% of which are singletons. Sample: peripheral blood. Receptors were obtained from a woman younger than 30 with stable Graves' hyperthyroidism. CDR3s include the opening cysteine and the closing phenylalanine or tryptophan. D genes are given only for firm matches. Only some rows state a clone size, as once, few, many or a class for expanded clones.

j_call d_call v_call clone_size cdr3_aa cdr3_nt
TRBJ1-1 TRBD1 TRBV27 many CASGETGALGAFF TGTGCCAGCGGAGAGACAGGGGCACTCGGAGCTTTCTTT
TRBJ1-2 . TRBV6-1 . CASSEGAGGDGYTF TGTGCCAGCAGTGAAGGGGCGGGAGGGGATGGCTACACCTTC
TRBJ1-5 TRBD1 TRBV6-2/TRBV6-3 many CASRHPTGEMWPQHF TGTGCCAGCAGACACCCGACAGGGGAAATGTGGCCCCAGCATTTT
TRBJ2-7 . TRBV28 many CASSLRTRLYEQYF TGTGCCAGCAGTTTAAGGACCCGTTTGTACGAGCAGTACTTC
TRBJ1-1 . TRBV11-2 . CASSLGTEFEAFF TGTGCCAGCAGCTTAGGGACAGAATTTGAAGCTTTCTTT
TRBJ2-7 . TRBV7-7 . CASSLAPGGAYEQYF TGTGCTAGCAGCTTAGCTCCAGGGGGGGCCTACGAGCAGTACTTC
TRBJ1-1 . TRBV19 once CASSIGRPNTEAFF TGTGCCAGTAGTATAGGACGGCCGAACACTGAAGCTTTCTTT
TRBJ2-3 . TRBV6-2/TRBV6-3 few CASSYPSTADTQYF TGTGCCAGCAGTTACCCGTCTACAGCAGATACGCAGTATTTT
TRBJ2-7 TRBD2 TRBV11-2 many CASSQLAGFFYEQYF TGTGCCAGCAGCCAACTAGCGGGATTTTTTTACGAGCAGTACTTC
TRBJ2-7 TRBD1 TRBV27 many CASSTQWDSSPYEQYF TGTGCCAGCTCAACCCAGTGGGACAGCTCCCCCTACGAGCAGTACTTC
TRBJ2-5 TRBD1 TRBV11-1 . CASSRSRGLLGETQYF TGTGCCAGCAGCCGATCTAGGGGGCTGCTAGGGGAGACCCAGTACTTC
TRBJ2-7 TRBD2 TRBV12-3/TRBV12-4 . CASSPSSGRRLGYEQYF TGTGCCAGCAGTCCCTCTAGCGGGAGAAGGTTGGGCTACGAGCAGTACTTC
TRBJ1-1 TRBD1 TRBV6-1 few CASKTYRGLNTEAFF TGTGCCAGCAAAACATACAGGGGACTGAACACTGAAGCTTTCTTT
TRBJ1-5 . TRBV20-1 many CSAQGLRNQPQHF TGCAGTGCTCAAGGGTTGCGCAATCAGCCCCAGCATTTT
TRBJ2-7 . TRBV7-9 . CASSLDVGWKNEQYF TGTGCCAGCAGCTTAGACGTAGGGTGGAAAAACGAGCAGTACTTC
TRBJ2-5 . TRBV12-3/TRBV12-4 many CASSPSGVQETQYF TGTGCCAGCAGTCCCTCAGGGGTTCAAGAGACCCAGTACTTC
TRBJ2-7 . TRBV19 many CASSMRGAYEQYF TGTGCCAGTAGTATGAGAGGGGCCTACGAGCAGTACTTC
TRBJ1-5 . TRBV29-1 many CSVAPDSNQPQHF TGCAGCGTTGCTCCGGATAGCAATCAGCCCCAGCATTTT
TRBJ1-5 TRBD1 TRBV20-1 many CSARDHGQAHQPQHF TGCAGTGCTAGAGATCACGGACAGGCCCATCAGCCCCAGCATTTT
TRBJ1-1 . TRBV6-5 few CASSYPKRRGNTEAFF TGTGCCAGCAGTTACCCGAAAAGAAGGGGGAACACTGAAGCTTTCTTT
TRBJ2-7 . TRBV11-2 few CASSPIGTALYEQYF TGTGCCAGCAGCCCGATTGGGACGGCGCTCTACGAGCAGTACTTC
TRBJ1-5 . TRBV19 many CASWGMGNQPQHF TGTGCCAGTTGGGGGATGGGCAATCAGCCCCAGCATTTT
TRBJ2-7 TRBD2 TRBV4-2 . CASSPPPGLAGSGSYEQYF TGTGCCAGCAGCCCTCCACCGGGACTAGCGGGTTCGGGATCCTACGAGCAGTACTTC
TRBJ1-3 TRBD1 TRBV10-3 many CAILDRGGNTIYF TGTGCCATCTTGGACAGGGGTGGAAACACCATATATTTT
TRBJ1-1 . TRBV6-1 many CASSRDVGGSEAFF TGTGCCAGCAGTAGGGACGTGGGCGGTAGTGAAGCTTTCTTT
TRBJ1-1 TRBD1 TRBV7-2 many CASSRQGGDTEAFF TGTGCCAGCAGCAGACAGGGAGGGGACACTGAAGCTTTCTTT
TRBJ1-5 . TRBV30 . CAWSLEVGKPQHF TGTGCCTGGAGTTTGGAGGTAGGGAAGCCCCAGCATTTT
TRBJ2-3 . TRBV6-2/TRBV6-3 . CASSPSLGQITSTDTQYF TGTGCCAGCAGCCCAAGCCTCGGACAGATAACTAGCACAGATACGCAGTATTTT
TRBJ2-5 TRBD2 TRBV4-1 many CASSQGLAIQETQYF TGCGCCAGCAGCCAAGGACTAGCGATCCAAGAGACCCAGTACTTC
TRBJ2-7 TRBD1 TRBV5-1 many CASGTGAGGYEQYF TGCGCCAGCGGGACAGGGGCCGGGGGCTACGAGCAGTACTTC
TRBJ2-7 TRBD2 TRBV20-1 . CSARVQTSGKVEQYF TGCAGTGCTAGAGTACAGACTAGCGGGAAGGTTGAGCAGTACTTC
TRBJ1-6 . TRBV20-1 few CSARESGYNSPLHF TGCAGTGCTAGAGAGAGCGGGTATAATTCACCCCTCCACTTT
TRBJ1-1 . TRBV11-3 many CASSLGQLGGSNTEAFF TGTGCCAGCAGCTTAGGTCAGCTAGGTGGCTCGAACACTGAAGCTTTCTTT
TRBJ2-5 . TRBV15 . CATSRTAETQYF TGTGCCACCAGCAGAACAGCAGAGACCCAGTACTTC
TRBJ2-5 . TRBV20-1 many CSAILQVQETQYF TGCAGTGCAATACTACAGGTTCAAGAGACCCAGTACTTC
TRBJ2-7 . TRBV10-2 many CASIGADYEQYF TGCGCCAGCATAGGGGCTGACTACGAGCAGTACTTC
TRBJ2-7 . TRBV30 many CAWSQAINYEQYF TGTGCCTGGAGTCAGGCTATCAACTACGAGCAGTACTTC
TRBJ1-5 . TRBV30 . CAWSRERGGQPQHF TGTGCCTGGAGTAGGGAAAGGGGAGGTCAGCCCCAGCATTTT
TRBJ1-5 . TRBV6-5 many CASSPHEGTYSNQPQHF TGTGCCAGCAGCCCCCACGAGGGCACCTATAGCAATCAGCCCCAGCATTTT
TRBJ2-7 . TRBV15 many CATSRALRGGGPDYEQYF TGTGCCACCAGCAGGGCCCTCAGGGGGGGAGGGCCGGACTACGAGCAGTACTTC
TRBJ2-7 TRBD1 TRBV27 many CASPRQGGHREQYF TGTGCCAGCCCCAGACAGGGGGGTCATCGGGAGCAGTACTTC
TRBJ2-2 . TRBV20-1 many CSASKGYTGELFF TGCAGTGCTAGTAAGGGGTACACCGGGGAGCTGTTTTTT
TRBJ1-1 . TRBV20-1 many CSASGYTEAFF TGCAGTGCTAGTGGGTACACTGAAGCTTTCTTT
TRBJ2-3 . TRBV19 few CASSRGGGSGVATDTQYF TGTGCCAGTAGCCGGGGAGGGGGTAGCGGAGTCGCCACAGATACGCAGTATTTT
TRBJ1-5 . TRBV6-2/TRBV6-3 . CASTYTGTVSNQPQHF TGTGCCAGCACCTATACTGGGACGGTCAGCAATCAGCCCCAGCATTTT
TRBJ2-4 TRBD2 TRBV2 . CASRGLAGGRSSWAKNIKYF TGTGCCAGCAGAGGACTAGCGGGAGGAAGGTCGAGCTGGGCCAAAAACATTAAGTACTTC
TRBJ2-5 TRBD1 TRBV5-5 many CASSRINTGVETQYF TGTGCCAGCAGCCGCATCAACACAGGGGTGGAGACCCAGTACTTC
TRBJ2-7 . TRBV7-8 . CASSGPRGRGGSEQYF TGTGCCAGCAGCGGACCCCGAGGCAGGGGAGGGAGCGAGCAGTACTTC
TRBJ2-7 . TRBV7-2 many CASSLGWASGNEQYF TGTGCCAGCAGCTTAGGCTGGGCGTCGGGGAACGAGCAGTACTTC
TRBJ2-7 . TRBV4-3 . CASSPHAGSDSYEQYF TGCGCCAGTAGCCCGCATGCGGGTAGCGACTCCTACGAGCAGTACTTC
TRBJ1-2 . TRBV20-1 many CSAPGQQNYGYTF TGCAGTGCACCCGGACAGCAAAACTATGGCTACACCTTC
TRBJ2-5 TRBD2 TRBV11-2 many CASSLGLAGDFETQYF TGTGCCAGCAGCTTAGGTCTAGCGGGAGATTTTGAGACCCAGTACTTC
TRBJ2-2 TRBD1 TRBV30 few CAWKGQGDTGELFF TGTGCCTGGAAGGGACAGGGGGACACCGGGGAGCTGTTTTTT
TRBJ2-5 . TRBV28 many CASSWDDQETQYF TGTGCCAGCAGCTGGGACGACCAAGAGACCCAGTACTTC
TRBJ2-5 TRBD1 TRBV7-8 once CASSRTGENHGETQYF TGTGCCAGCAGCCGGACAGGCGAGAACCACGGAGAGACCCAGTACTTC
TRBJ2-7 . TRBV5-6 many CASSPLGGDNYEQYF TGTGCCAGCAGCCCGTTGGGCGGGGACAACTACGAGCAGTACTTC
TRBJ2-2 TRBD2 TRBV29-1 many CSADLAGGPTGELFF TGCAGCGCCGACCTAGCGGGAGGGCCAACCGGGGAGCTGTTTTTT